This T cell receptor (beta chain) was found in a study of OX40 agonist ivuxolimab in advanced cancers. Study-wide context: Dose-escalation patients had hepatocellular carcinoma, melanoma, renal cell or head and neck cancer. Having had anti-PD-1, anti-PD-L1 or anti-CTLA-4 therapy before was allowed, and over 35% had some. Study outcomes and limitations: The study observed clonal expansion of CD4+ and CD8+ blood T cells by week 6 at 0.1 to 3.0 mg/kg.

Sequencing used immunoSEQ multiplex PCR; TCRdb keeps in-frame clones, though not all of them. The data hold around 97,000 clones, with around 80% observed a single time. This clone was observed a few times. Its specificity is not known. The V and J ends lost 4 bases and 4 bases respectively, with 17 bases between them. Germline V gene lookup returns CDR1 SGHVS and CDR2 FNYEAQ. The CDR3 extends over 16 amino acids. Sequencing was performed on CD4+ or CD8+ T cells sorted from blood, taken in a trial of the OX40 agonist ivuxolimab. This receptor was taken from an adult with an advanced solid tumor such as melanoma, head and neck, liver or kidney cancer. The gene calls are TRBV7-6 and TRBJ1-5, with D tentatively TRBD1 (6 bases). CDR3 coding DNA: TGTGCCAGCAGCTCCCTCGGGGGACAAAGTAATCAGCCCCAGCATTTT. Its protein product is CASSSLGGQSNQPQHF.